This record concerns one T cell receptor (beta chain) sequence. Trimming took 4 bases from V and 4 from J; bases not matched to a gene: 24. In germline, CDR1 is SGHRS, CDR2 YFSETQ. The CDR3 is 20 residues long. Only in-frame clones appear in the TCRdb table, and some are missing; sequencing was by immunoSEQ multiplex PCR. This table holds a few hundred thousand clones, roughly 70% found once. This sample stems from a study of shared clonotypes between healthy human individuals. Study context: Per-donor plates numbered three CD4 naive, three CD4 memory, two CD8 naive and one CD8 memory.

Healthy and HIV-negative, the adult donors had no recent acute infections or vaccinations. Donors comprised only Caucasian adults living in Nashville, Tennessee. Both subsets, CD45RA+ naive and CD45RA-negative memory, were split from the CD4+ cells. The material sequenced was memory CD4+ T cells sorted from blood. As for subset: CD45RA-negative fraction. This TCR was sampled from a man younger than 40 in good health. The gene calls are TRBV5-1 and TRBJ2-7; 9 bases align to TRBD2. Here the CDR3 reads CASSVLGHGTLGLADYEQYF. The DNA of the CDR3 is TGCGCCAGCAGCGTCCTTGGACACGGCACCCTGGGACTAGCAGATTACGAGCAGTACTTC.